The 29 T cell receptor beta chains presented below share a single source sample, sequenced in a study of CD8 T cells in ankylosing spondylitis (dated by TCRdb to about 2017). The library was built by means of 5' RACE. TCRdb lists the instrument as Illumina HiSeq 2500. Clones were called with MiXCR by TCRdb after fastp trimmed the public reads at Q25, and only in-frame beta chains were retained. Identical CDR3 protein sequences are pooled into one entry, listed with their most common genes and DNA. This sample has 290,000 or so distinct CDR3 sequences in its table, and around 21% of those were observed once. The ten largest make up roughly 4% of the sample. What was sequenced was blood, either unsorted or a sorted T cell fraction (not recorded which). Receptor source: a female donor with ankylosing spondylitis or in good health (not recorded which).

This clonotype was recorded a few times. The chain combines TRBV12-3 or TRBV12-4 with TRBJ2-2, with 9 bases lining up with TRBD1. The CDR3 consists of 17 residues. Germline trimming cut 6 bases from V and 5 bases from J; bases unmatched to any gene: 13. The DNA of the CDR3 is TGTGCCAGCAGGTCTAACACAGGGGGCTGGTTTACCGGGGAGCTGTTTTTT. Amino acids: CASRSNTGGWFTGELFF.

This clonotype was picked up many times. For the CDR3, the DNA is TGTGCCAGCAGCGCGGACCCCGACAATGAGCAGTTCTTC. Protein sequence: CASSADPDNEQFF. J is TRBJ2-1 and V is TRBV9; D is unclear. Trimming stripped 3 bases from V and 5 bases from J, with 9 bases between. The V gene's germline CDR1 is SGDLS and CDR2 YYNGEE. This CDR3 region has 13 residues.

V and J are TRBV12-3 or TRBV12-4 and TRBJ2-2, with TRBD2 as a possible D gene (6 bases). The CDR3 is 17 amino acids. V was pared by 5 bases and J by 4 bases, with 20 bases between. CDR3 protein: CASSLSGLAGSTGELFF. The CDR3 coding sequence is TGTGCCAGCAGTCTCTCGGGGCTGGCGGGATCCACCGGGGAGCTGTTTTTT.

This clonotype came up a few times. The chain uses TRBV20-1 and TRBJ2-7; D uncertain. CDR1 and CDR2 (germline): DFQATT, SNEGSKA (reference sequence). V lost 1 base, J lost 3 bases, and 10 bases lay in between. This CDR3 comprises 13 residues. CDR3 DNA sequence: TGCAGTGCTAGAGCCACAACCTACTACGAGCAGTACTTC. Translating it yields CSARATTYYEQYF.

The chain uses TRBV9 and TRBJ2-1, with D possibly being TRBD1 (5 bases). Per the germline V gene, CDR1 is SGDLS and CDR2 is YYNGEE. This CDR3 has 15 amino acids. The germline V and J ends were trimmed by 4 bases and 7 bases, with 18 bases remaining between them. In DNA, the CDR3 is TGTGCCAGCAGCCCCCCTGCGGTCAGGGTAAATGAGCAGTTCTTC. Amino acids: CASSPPAVRVNEQFF.

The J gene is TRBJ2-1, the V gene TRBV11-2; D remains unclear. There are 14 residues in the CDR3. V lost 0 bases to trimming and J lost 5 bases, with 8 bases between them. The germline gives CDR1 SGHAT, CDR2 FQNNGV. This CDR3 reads CASSLDLPNNEQFF. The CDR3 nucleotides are TGTGCCAGCAGCTTAGATCTTCCCAACAATGAGCAGTTCTTC.

CDR3 amino acids: CASSRGLRREQYF. The CDR3 nucleotides read TGTGCCAGCAGCCGGGGTTTACGGAGAGAGCAGTACTTC. The chain combines TRBV6-4 with TRBJ2-7; D might be TRBD2 (5 bases). Germline-derived CDR1 and CDR2 are MRHNA and SNTAGT. Trimming left V 6 bases short and J 7 bases short, with 16 bases between. This CDR3 is built from 13 residues.

The CDR3 region is CASSRSGRGDTQYF. Written as DNA, the CDR3 is TGTGCCAGCAGCCGGAGCGGGAGGGGAGATACGCAGTATTTT. The chain combines TRBV12-3 or TRBV12-4 with TRBJ2-3; the match to TRBD2 covers 10 bases. The junction had 5 bases not matched to a gene; V was cut back by 6 bases and J by 5 bases. The CDR3 covers 14 residues.

The CDR3: CASSLAGGNYGYTF. The CDR3 region has the DNA TGTGCCAGCAGCTTAGCCGGGGGTAACTATGGCTACACCTTC. The chain is built from TRBV7-2 and TRBJ1-2; possible D gene TRBD1, 5 bases. Germline V gene data show CDR1 as SGHTA and CDR2 as FQGNSA. The CDR3 is made up of 14 amino acids. Trimming shortened V by 0 bases and J by 1 base, and 6 bases separated the two germline ends.

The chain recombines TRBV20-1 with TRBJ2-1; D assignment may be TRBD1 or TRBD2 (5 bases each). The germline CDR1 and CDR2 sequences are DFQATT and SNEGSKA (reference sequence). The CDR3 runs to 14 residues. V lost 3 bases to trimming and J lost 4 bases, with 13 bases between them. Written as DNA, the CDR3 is TGCAGTGCTAGGATCCGGGGCAGGTACAATGAGCAGTTCTTC. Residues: CSARIRGRYNEQFF.

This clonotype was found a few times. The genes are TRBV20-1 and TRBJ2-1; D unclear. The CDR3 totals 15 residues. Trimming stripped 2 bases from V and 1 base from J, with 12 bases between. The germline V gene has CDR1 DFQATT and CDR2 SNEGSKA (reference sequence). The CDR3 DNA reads TGCAGTGCTAGAAACCCGTACGGATCCTACAATGAGCAGTTCTTC. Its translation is CSARNPYGSYNEQFF.

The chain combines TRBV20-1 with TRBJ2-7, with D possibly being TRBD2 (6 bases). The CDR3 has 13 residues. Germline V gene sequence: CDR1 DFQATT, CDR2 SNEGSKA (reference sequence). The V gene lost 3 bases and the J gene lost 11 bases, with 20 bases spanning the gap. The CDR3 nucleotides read TGCAGTGCTAGTTTTAGCGGCGCGAAAGGGGAGTACTTC. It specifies CSASFSGAKGEYF.

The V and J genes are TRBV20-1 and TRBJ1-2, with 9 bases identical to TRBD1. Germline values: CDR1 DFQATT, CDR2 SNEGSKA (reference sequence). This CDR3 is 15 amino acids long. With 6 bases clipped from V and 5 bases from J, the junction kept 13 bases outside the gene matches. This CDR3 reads CSAVDYLQGAYGYTF. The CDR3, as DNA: TGCAGTGCCGTAGACTATTTACAGGGGGCTTATGGCTACACCTTC.

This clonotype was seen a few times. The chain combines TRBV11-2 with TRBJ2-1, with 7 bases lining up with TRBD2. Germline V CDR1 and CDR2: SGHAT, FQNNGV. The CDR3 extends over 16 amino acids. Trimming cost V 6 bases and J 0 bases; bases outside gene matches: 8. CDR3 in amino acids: CASRGLRPISYNEQFF. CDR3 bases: TGTGCCAGCAGGGGACTACGCCCTATCTCCTACAATGAGCAGTTCTTC.

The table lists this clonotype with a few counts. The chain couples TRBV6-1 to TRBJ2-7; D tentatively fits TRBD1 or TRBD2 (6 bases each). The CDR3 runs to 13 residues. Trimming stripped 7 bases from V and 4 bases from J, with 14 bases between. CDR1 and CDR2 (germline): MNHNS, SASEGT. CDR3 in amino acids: CASTRGVAYEQYF. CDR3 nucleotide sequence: TGTGCCAGCACAAGGGGGGTAGCTTACGAGCAGTACTTC.

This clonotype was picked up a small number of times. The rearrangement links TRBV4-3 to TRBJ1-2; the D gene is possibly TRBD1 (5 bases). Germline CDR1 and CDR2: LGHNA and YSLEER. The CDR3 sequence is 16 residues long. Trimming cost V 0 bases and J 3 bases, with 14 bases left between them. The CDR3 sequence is CASSQDHTGLYYGYTF. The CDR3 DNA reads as TGCGCCAGCAGCCAAGATCACACAGGCCTTTACTATGGCTACACCTTC.

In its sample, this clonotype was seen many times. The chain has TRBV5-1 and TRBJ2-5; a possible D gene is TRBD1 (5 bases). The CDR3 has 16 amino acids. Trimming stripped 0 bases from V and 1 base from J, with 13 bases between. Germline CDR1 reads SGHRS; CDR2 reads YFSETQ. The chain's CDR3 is CASSLGSVRAQETQYF. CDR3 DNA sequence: TGCGCCAGCAGCTTGGGTTCTGTCAGGGCCCAAGAGACCCAGTACTTC.

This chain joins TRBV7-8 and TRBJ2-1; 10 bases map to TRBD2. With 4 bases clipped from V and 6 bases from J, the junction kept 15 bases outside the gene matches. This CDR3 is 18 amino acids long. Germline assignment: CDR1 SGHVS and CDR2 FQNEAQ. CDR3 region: CASSWKREGIKRSNEQFF. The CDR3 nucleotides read TGTGCCAGCAGCTGGAAGCGGGAGGGCATAAAGAGGAGCAATGAGCAGTTCTTC.

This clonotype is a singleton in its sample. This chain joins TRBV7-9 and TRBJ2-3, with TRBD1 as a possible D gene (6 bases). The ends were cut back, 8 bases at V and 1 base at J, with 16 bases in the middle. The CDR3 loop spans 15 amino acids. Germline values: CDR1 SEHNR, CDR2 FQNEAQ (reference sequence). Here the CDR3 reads CASGRATGGTDTQYF. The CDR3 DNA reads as TGTGCCAGCGGCCGTGCGACAGGAGGCACAGATACGCAGTATTTT. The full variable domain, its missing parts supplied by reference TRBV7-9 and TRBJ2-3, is DTGVSQNPRHKITKRGQNVTFRCDPISEHNRLYWYRQTLGQGPEFLTYFQNEAQLEKSRLLSDRFSAERPKGSFSTLEIQRTEQGDSAMYLCASGRATGGTDTQYFGPGTRLTVL.

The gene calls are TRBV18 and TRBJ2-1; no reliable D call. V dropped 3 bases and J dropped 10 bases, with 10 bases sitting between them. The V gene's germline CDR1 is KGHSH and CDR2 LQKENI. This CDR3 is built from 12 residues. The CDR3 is CASSPLAEEQFF. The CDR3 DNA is TGTGCCAGCTCACCTTTAGCCGAAGAGCAGTTCTTC.

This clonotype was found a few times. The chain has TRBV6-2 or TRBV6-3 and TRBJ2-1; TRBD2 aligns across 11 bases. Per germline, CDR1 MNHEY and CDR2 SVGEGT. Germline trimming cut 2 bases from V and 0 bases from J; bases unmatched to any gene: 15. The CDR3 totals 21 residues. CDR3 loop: CASSYDNLAGGRIGSYNEQFF. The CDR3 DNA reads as TGTGCCAGCAGTTACGACAACTTAGCGGGAGGGAGAATCGGCTCCTACAATGAGCAGTTCTTC.

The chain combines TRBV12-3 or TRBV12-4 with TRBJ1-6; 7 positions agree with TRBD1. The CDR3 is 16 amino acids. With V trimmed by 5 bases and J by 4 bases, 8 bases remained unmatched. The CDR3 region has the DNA TGTGCCAGCAGTCGAAGGGGACAGCTATATAATTCACCCCTCCACTTT. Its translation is CASSRRGQLYNSPLHF.

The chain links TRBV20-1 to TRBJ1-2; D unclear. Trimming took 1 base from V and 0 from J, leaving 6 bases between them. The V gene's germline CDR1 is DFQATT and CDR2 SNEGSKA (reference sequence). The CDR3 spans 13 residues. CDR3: CSARVFTNYGYTF. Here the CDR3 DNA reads TGCAGTGCTAGAGTTTTCACTAACTATGGCTACACCTTC.

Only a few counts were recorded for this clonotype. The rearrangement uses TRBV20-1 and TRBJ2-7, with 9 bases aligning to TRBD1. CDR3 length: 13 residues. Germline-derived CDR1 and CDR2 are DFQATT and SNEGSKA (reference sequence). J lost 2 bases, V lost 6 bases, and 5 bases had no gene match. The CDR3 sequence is CSANGQGPYEQYF. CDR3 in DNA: TGCAGTGCGAATGGACAGGGGCCCTACGAGCAGTACTTC.

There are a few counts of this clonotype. CDR3 protein: CASRERETDTQYF. The CDR3 DNA reads TGTGCCAGCAGGGAGCGGGAGACAGATACGCAGTATTTT. This chain uses TRBV6-6 with TRBJ2-3, with TRBD2 matching 8 bases. CDR1 and CDR2 (germline): MNHNY, SVGAGI (reference sequence). The CDR3 sequence is 13 residues long. V lost 6 bases to trimming and J lost 3 bases; unmatched junction nucleotides: 2.

The CDR3 nucleotides are TGTGCCACCAGCAGATCTGGACAGACCTACGAGCAGTACTTC. It specifies CATSRSGQTYEQYF. V is TRBV15 and J is TRBJ2-7; the D gene is possibly TRBD1 (6 bases). Germline V gives CDR1 LNHNV, CDR2 YYDKDF (reference sequence). This CDR3 has 14 amino acids. The V and J ends lost 2 bases and 2 bases respectively, with 10 bases between them.

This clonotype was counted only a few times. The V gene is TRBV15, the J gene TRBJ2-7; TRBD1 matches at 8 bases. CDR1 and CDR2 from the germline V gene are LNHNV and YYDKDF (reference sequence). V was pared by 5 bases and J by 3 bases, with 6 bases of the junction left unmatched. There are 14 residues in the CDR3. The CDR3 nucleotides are TGTGCCACCAGCCATCCGACAGGGGACTACGAGCAGTACTTC. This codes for CATSHPTGDYEQYF.

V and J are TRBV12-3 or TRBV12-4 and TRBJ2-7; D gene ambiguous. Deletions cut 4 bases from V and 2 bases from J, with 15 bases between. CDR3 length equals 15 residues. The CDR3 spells CASSSLRGNPYEQYF. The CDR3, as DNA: TGTGCCAGCAGTTCCCTAAGAGGAAATCCCTACGAGCAGTACTTC.

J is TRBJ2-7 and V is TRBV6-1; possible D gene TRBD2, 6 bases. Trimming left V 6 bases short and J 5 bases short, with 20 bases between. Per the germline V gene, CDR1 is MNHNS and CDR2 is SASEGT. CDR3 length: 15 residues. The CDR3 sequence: CASREGRPRRDEQYF. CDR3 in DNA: TGTGCCAGCAGGGAGGGCCGGCCCCGTCGGGACGAGCAGTACTTC.